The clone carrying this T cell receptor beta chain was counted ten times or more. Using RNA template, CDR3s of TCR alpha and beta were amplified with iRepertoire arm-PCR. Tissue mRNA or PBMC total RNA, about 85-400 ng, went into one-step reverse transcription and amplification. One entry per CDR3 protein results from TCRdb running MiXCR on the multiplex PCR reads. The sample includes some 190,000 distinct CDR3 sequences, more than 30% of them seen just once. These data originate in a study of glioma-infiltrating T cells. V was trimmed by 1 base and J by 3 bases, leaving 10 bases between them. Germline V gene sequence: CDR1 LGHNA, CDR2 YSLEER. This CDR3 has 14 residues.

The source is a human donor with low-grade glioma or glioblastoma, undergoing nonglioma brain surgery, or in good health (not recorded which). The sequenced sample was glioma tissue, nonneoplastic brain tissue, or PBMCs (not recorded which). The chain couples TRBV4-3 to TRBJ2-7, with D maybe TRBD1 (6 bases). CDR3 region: CASSQGLGGYEQYF. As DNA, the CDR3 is TGCGCCAGCAGCCAAGGGTTAGGGGGCTACGAGCAGTACTTC.